Listed here are 12 T cell receptor beta chains from one sample, sequenced in a study of graft-versus-host responses after intestinal transplantation. Sequencing used immunoSEQ multiplex PCR; TCRdb keeps in-frame clones, though not all of them. Of around 100,000 clones listed, 91% were seen once; the top ten hold roughly 0.2%. The antigens of these receptors remain unknown. The source was unstimulated CD4+ T cells sorted from spleen or lymph node cells, collected before transplant. These receptor sequences come from a human donor who was the organ donor for an intestinal transplant.

This clone was recorded once. This rearrangement joins TRBV28 to TRBJ1-5, with a tentative D call TRBD1 (6 bases). Trimming shortened V by 3 bases and J by 7 bases, and 13 bases separated the two germline ends. Germline CDR1 reads MDHEN; CDR2 reads SYDVKM. This CDR3 is 14 amino acids long. DNA for the CDR3: TGTGCCAGCAGTTTGATCCAGGGGCGACAGCCCCAGCATTTT. Translating gives CASSLIQGRQPQHF. Drawing the rest from reference TRBV28 and TRBJ1-5, the complete variable domain is DVKVTQSSRYLVKRTGEKVFLECVQDMDHENMFWYRQDPGLGLRLIYFSYDVKMKEKGDIPEGYSVSREKKERFSLILESASTNQTSMYLCASSLIQGRQPQHFGDGTRLSIL.

The rearrangement links TRBV7-2 to TRBJ2-7; no reliable D call. This CDR3 is built from 16 residues. Per germline, CDR1 SGHTA and CDR2 FQGNSA. V shed 1 base and J shed 5 bases, with 18 bases lying between them. In DNA, the CDR3 is TGTGCCAGCAGCTTAGTAAGCCAGCGTCCGGGTCACGAGCAGTACTTC. Translating gives CASSLVSQRPGHEQYF.

J is TRBJ2-7 and V is TRBV7-9, with 12 bases lining up with TRBD2. The CDR3 loop spans 18 amino acids. J was trimmed by 2 bases and V by 3 bases; bases with no gene match: 11. Germline V gene lookup returns CDR1 SEHNR and CDR2 FQNEAQ (reference sequence). CDR3 in amino acids: CASSFSGTSGQHTYEQYF. The CDR3 nucleotides are TGTGCCAGCAGCTTCTCCGGGACTAGCGGGCAACATACCTACGAGCAGTACTTC.

The DNA of the CDR3 is TGTGCCAGCAGTTTTAATCTAGCGGGGAGTCACACCGGGGAGCTGTTTTTT. Translated: CASSFNLAGSHTGELFF. The J gene is TRBJ2-2, the V gene TRBV27, with 9 bases aligning to TRBD2. Unmatched junction bases numbered 8, after V lost 3 bases and J lost 3 bases. CDR3 length equals 17 residues. Germline loops: CDR1 MNHEY, CDR2 SMNVEV (reference sequence).

The V call is TRBV6-5, the J call TRBJ1-1; 7 bases agree with TRBD1. This CDR3 region has 14 residues. In germline, CDR1 is MNHEY, CDR2 SVGAGI. V lost 5 bases and J lost 7; bases outside the gene matches: 10. CDR3 protein: CASSRLDRAGEAFF. The CDR3 DNA reads TGTGCCAGCAGTCGGCTCGACAGGGCTGGTGAAGCTTTCTTT.

The J gene is TRBJ2-7, the V gene TRBV7-2, with 7 bases that match TRBD2. The CDR3 contains 15 residues. The trim removed 1 base at V and 3 bases at J, leaving 6 bases unmatched. Germline V lookup: CDR1 SGHTA, CDR2 FQGNSA. The CDR3 is CASSLGASGSYEQYF. DNA of the CDR3: TGTGCCAGCAGCTTAGGGGCTAGCGGTAGCTACGAGCAGTACTTC. The full variable domain, in which reference TRBV7-2 and TRBJ2-7 provide the parts outside the CDR3, is GAGVSQSPSNKVTEKGKDVELRCDPISGHTALYWYRQSLGQGLEFLIYFQGNSAPDKSGLPSDRFSAERTGGSVSTLTIQRTQQEDSAVYLCASSLGASGSYEQYFGPGTRLTVT.

This chain connects TRBV6-6 to TRBJ2-7; 8 nucleotides agree with TRBD1. The V gene end was trimmed by 2 bases and the J gene end by 3 bases; junction bases not matched to a gene: 3. Germline CDR1 and CDR2: MNHNY and SVGAGI (reference sequence). The CDR3 loop spans 14 amino acids. CDR3 protein: CASSYGTGVYEQYF. CDR3 in DNA: TGTGCCAGCAGTTACGGGACAGGTGTCTACGAGCAGTACTTC.

The gene calls are TRBV18 and TRBJ2-6; D gene ambiguous. From germline, CDR1 is KGHSH and CDR2 LQKENI. CDR3 length equals 14 residues. Trimming pared 9 bases from V and 0 bases from J, leaving 9 bases between. The CDR3 here is CASSLGSGANVLTF. CDR3 in DNA: TGTGCCAGTTCCCTCGGCTCTGGGGCCAACGTCCTGACTTTC.

The gene calls are TRBV28 and TRBJ1-1; tentative D call: TRBD1 (6 bases). The CDR3 has 15 amino acids. Trimming shortened V by 4 bases and J by 6 bases, and 18 bases separated the two germline ends. The germline gives CDR1 MDHEN, CDR2 SYDVKM. The CDR3 nucleotides are TGTGCCAGCAGTTCCACCGATTCAGGGGCTCCTGAAGCTTTCTTT. Residues: CASSSTDSGAPEAFF.

This rearrangement joins TRBV7-3 to TRBJ2-3; the D gene is possibly TRBD2 (5 bases). CDR3 size: 13 residues. Germline V gene data show CDR1 as SGHTA and CDR2 as FQGTGA. V shed 7 bases and J shed 3 bases, with 11 bases lying between them. This CDR3 reads CASKRGPTDTQYF. As DNA, the CDR3 is TGTGCCAGCAAACGGGGTCCGACAGATACGCAGTATTTT.

The table lists this clone with a count of one. This sequence joins TRBV5-1 and TRBJ2-2, with TRBD1 as a possible D gene (5 bases). Looked up from germline, CDR1 is SGHRS and CDR2 is YFSETQ. CDR3 size: 14 residues. Trimming took off 4 bases at V and 5 bases at J, with 12 bases between the two ends. Here the CDR3 reads CASSGRQGTGELFF. The CDR3 nucleotides are TGCGCCAGCAGCGGCAGGCAGGGTACCGGGGAGCTGTTTTTT.

V gene TRBV5-1 combines with J gene TRBJ2-1; TRBD1 agrees at 9 bases. This CDR3 comprises 20 residues. CDR1 and CDR2 (germline): SGHRS, YFSETQ. V gave up 0 bases and J gave up 3 bases; unmatched junction bases: 16. Here the CDR3 DNA reads TGCGCCAGCAGCTTGGCCCGGCAAGGACTGACAGGGGGAGGCTACAATGAGCAGTTCTTC. Translating it yields CASSLARQGLTGGGYNEQFF.